The 24 T cell receptor beta chains presented below share a single source sample, sequenced in a study of blood T cell repertoires in COVID-19. The data were produced by immunoSEQ multiplex PCR, yet TCRdb's version contains in-frame clones alone and is incomplete. The data show some 48,000 clones, with 90% seen just once and 5% to 6.5% held by the top ten. Material: peripheral blood. The receptors come from a man in his 70s with acute or convalescent COVID-19.

The chain recombines TRBV5-1 with TRBJ2-2, with D possibly matching TRBD1 (6 bases). This CDR3 is built from 19 residues. V dropped 3 bases and J dropped 4 bases, with 25 bases sitting between them. Germline-derived CDR1 and CDR2 are SGHRS and YFSETQ. The CDR3 coding sequence is TGCGCCAGCAGCTCGAACTCCCAACAGGGTTCTCTTTTCACCGGGGAGCTGTTTTTT. It codes for CASSSNSQQGSLFTGELFF.

The chain joins TRBV5-1 to TRBJ1-2; TRBD1 aligns across 9 bases. CDR1 is SGHRS and CDR2 is YFSETQ in the germline V gene. Unmatched junction bases numbered 2, after V lost 1 base and J lost 4 bases. This CDR3 is 14 amino acids long. DNA for the CDR3: TGCGCCAGCAGCTTGCAGGGACAGGGCTATGGCTACACCTTC. Protein: CASSLQGQGYGYTF.

A single count supports this clone. The chain is built from TRBV2 and TRBJ2-6; TRBD1 aligns across 12 bases. This CDR3 is built from 14 residues. The germline gives CDR1 SNHLY, CDR2 FYNNEI. With 7 bases clipped from V and 8 bases from J, the junction kept 3 bases outside the gene matches. The CDR3 loop reads CASTGTGGSNVLTF. The CDR3 nucleotides read TGTGCCAGCACGGGGACAGGGGGCTCCAACGTCCTGACTTTC.

The chain couples TRBV18 to TRBJ1-1, with 9 bases aligning to TRBD1. Per germline, CDR1 KGHSH and CDR2 LQKENI. The J segment lost 3 bases and the V segment lost 6 bases, leaving 5 bases of the junction unmatched. The CDR3 runs 14 residues. In DNA, the CDR3 is TGTGCCAGCTCTCGGGACAGGGCGGACACTGAAGCTTTCTTT. Translated, it gives CASSRDRADTEAFF.

This chain links TRBV5-1 with TRBJ2-5, with 15 bases identical to TRBD2. Per the germline V gene, CDR1 is SGHRS and CDR2 is YFSETQ. J was trimmed by 2 bases and V by 3 bases; bases with no gene match: 2. The CDR3 sequence is 16 residues long. The CDR3 nucleotides read TGCGCCAGCAGCTCCGGACTAGCGGGGGGGCAAGAGACCCAGTACTTC. It yields the protein CASSSGLAGGQETQYF.

The rearrangement uses TRBV9 and TRBJ1-2; D gene uncertain. The length of the CDR3 is 16 residues. V dropped 0 bases and J dropped 6 bases, with 18 bases sitting between them. The germline CDR1 and CDR2 sequences are SGDLS and YYNGEE. The chain's CDR3 is CASSVEPPRTLDGYTF. In nucleotides, the CDR3 is TGTGCCAGCAGCGTAGAACCCCCCAGGACTCTGGATGGCTACACCTTC.

The V gene is TRBV5-8, the J gene TRBJ1-5, with a weak D call TRBD1 (6 bases). This CDR3 comprises 16 residues. Per germline, CDR1 SGHTS and CDR2 YDEGEE. Trimming removed 0 bases from V and 1 base from J, with 11 bases in between. In DNA form, the CDR3 reads TGTGCCAGCAGCTTGGGTACAGGGCAAAGCAATCAGCCCCAGCATTTT. The encoded protein is CASSLGTGQSNQPQHF.

This chain uses TRBV27 with TRBJ2-7; 15 bases agree with TRBD2. With 2 bases clipped from V and 3 bases from J, the junction kept 8 bases outside the gene matches. The CDR3 is made up of 18 amino acids. Germline loops: CDR1 MNHEY, CDR2 SMNVEV (reference sequence). CDR3 amino acids: CASSLPGGLAGGDYEQYF. The CDR3, as DNA: TGTGCCAGCAGTTTACCCGGAGGACTAGCGGGGGGGGACTACGAGCAGTACTTC.

This chain uses TRBV4-3 with TRBJ2-2, with 8 bases matching TRBD1. Germline loops: CDR1 LGHNA, CDR2 YSLEER. Trimming cost V 4 bases and J 4 bases; bases outside gene matches: 17. This CDR3 contains 19 residues. DNA of the CDR3: TGCGCCAGCAGCCTTCAATTCGGACAGGGCGCTTCGGGCACCGGGGAGCTGTTTTTT. It is translated as CASSLQFGQGASGTGELFF.

The chain joins TRBV20-1 to TRBJ2-7; no firm D call. The CDR3 extends over 11 amino acids. Germline assignment: CDR1 DFQATT and CDR2 SNEGSKA (reference sequence). The V gene lost 0 bases and the J gene lost 9 bases, with 9 bases spanning the gap. CDR3 sequence: CSARDLSGQYF. CDR3 DNA: TGCAGTGCTAGAGATCTGTCGGGGCAGTACTTC.

A single count supports this clone. The CDR3 sequence: CASSPGTGNTEAFF. For the CDR3, the DNA is TGTGCCAGCTCACCGGGGACAGGGAACACTGAAGCTTTCTTT. V gene TRBV18 combines with J gene TRBJ1-1; TRBD1 matches at 8 bases. The germline CDR1 and CDR2 sequences are KGHSH and LQKENI. This CDR3 is built from 14 residues. The V and J ends lost 3 bases and 1 base, in that order; junction bases with no gene match: 1.

The chain has TRBV6-5 and TRBJ2-3; 10 bases are a match to TRBD1. Germline V CDR1 and CDR2: MNHEY, SVGAGI. The ends lost 6 bases at V and 6 bases at J; junction bases unmatched: 6. This CDR3 region has 14 residues. The CDR3 DNA reads as TGTGCCAGCAGAAGAGACAGGGGGCAGGATACGCAGTATTTT. Amino acids: CASRRDRGQDTQYF.

The rearrangement links TRBV7-2 to TRBJ1-5, with 7 bases lining up with TRBD1. Germline lookup yields CDR1 SGHTA and CDR2 FQGNSA. The CDR3 is 17 residues long. V trimming: 3 bases; J trimming: 0 bases; junction bases outside the gene matches: 8. The CDR3 spells CASSFSGGNPSNQPQHF. Written as DNA, the CDR3 is TGTGCCAGCAGCTTTTCAGGGGGTAATCCTAGCAATCAGCCCCAGCATTTT.

The chain uses TRBV25-1 and TRBJ2-5, with 7 nucleotides matching TRBD1. The CDR3 is 14 amino acids. The V gene end was trimmed by 6 bases and the J gene end by 2 bases; junction bases not matched to a gene: 6. Germline V gene sequence: CDR1 MGHDK, CDR2 SYGVNS. CDR3 nucleotides: TGTGCCAGCAGGGTGACAGGGTCTCAAGAGACCCAGTACTTC. It is translated as CASRVTGSQETQYF. Together with reference TRBV25-1 and TRBJ2-5, the CDR3 gives the full variable domain: EADIYQTPRYLVIGTGKKITLECSQTMGHDKMYWYQQDPGMELHLIHYSYGVNSTEKGDLSSESTVSRIRTEHFPLTLESARPSHTSQYLCASRVTGSQETQYFGPGTRLLVL.

In its sample, this clone was seen once. V and J are TRBV7-8 and TRBJ1-6; perhaps TRBD1 as D (5 bases). Germline-derived CDR1 and CDR2 are SGHVS and FQNEAQ. V dropped 1 base and J dropped 10 bases, with 14 bases sitting between them. The CDR3 contains 15 residues. CDR3 protein: CASSLVRGAGSPLHF. The CDR3 DNA reads TGTGCCAGCAGCTTAGTTCGGGGCGCGGGGTCACCCCTCCACTTT.

The genes are TRBV5-1 and TRBJ2-7; the match to TRBD2 covers 9 bases. The germline CDR1 and CDR2 sequences are SGHRS and YFSETQ. With 0 bases clipped from V and 4 bases from J, the junction kept 8 bases outside the gene matches. The CDR3 sequence is 16 residues long. In nucleotides, the CDR3 is TGCGCCAGCAGCTTGGAGGGGGCTAGCGGGGTATACGAGCAGTACTTC. The encoded protein is CASSLEGASGVYEQYF.

V and J are TRBV7-2 and TRBJ2-3; 14 positions agree with TRBD2. This CDR3 contains 17 residues. Germline trimming cut 4 bases from V and 8 bases from J; bases unmatched to any gene: 11. Germline CDR1 SGHTA, CDR2 FQGNSA. CDR3 in amino acids: CASSSETSGGARGTQYF. Written as DNA, the CDR3 is TGTGCCAGCAGCTCCGAGACTAGCGGGGGGGCCAGGGGTACGCAGTATTTT.

The genes are TRBV7-2 and TRBJ2-1; TRBD2 matches at 7 bases. There are 13 residues in the CDR3. Trimming removed 5 bases from V and 8 bases from J; junction bases left unmatched: 6. Germline assignment: CDR1 SGHTA and CDR2 FQGNSA. CDR3 region: CASSPRGGDEQFF. As DNA, the CDR3 is TGTGCCAGCAGCCCTCGGGGAGGGGATGAGCAGTTCTTC.

The V and J genes are TRBV28 and TRBJ1-5; D uncertain. The CDR3 consists of 12 residues. The V and J ends lost 3 bases and 6 bases respectively, with 6 bases between them. Per the germline V gene, CDR1 is MDHEN and CDR2 is SYDVKM. The CDR3 is CASSFIGQPQHF. The CDR3 DNA follows: TGTGCCAGCAGTTTCATCGGTCAGCCCCAGCATTTT.

This clone was seen a single time. J is TRBJ2-1 and V is TRBV10-3, with TRBD2 as a possible D gene (5 bases). Looked up from germline, CDR1 is ENHRY and CDR2 is SYGVKD. The CDR3 spans 11 residues. The V end lost 9 bases, the J end lost 8 bases, and 11 bases lay between the germline ends. For the CDR3, the DNA is TGTGCCATTGGACTTGGGGATGAGCAGTTCTTC. The encoded protein is CAIGLGDEQFF.

J is TRBJ1-1 and V is TRBV7-9; TRBD1 might be the D (5 bases). V lost 2 bases and J 0 bases, leaving 10 bases between the germline ends. CDR1 is SEHNR and CDR2 is FQNEAQ in the germline V gene (reference sequence). The CDR3 is made up of 15 amino acids. CDR3 coding DNA: TGTGCCAGCAGCTTATCCCGGGGGTTGAACACTGAAGCTTTCTTT. This gives the protein CASSLSRGLNTEAFF. Complete variable domain (other parts from reference TRBV7-9 and TRBJ1-1): DTGVSQNPRHKITKRGQNVTFRCDPISEHNRLYWYRQTLGQGPEFLTYFQNEAQLEKSRLLSDRFSAERPKGSFSTLEIQRTEQGDSAMYLCASSLSRGLNTEAFFGQGTRLTVV.

The CDR3 DNA reads TGTGCCAGTAGTATAGAGCCCCTCGGGACAGGGGGCTACACCTTC. Translation gives CASSIEPLGTGGYTF. This rearrangement joins TRBV19 to TRBJ1-2, with 9 positions matching TRBD1. Trimming removed 0 bases from V and 8 bases from J; junction bases left unmatched: 7. This CDR3 spans 15 amino acids. Germline loops: CDR1 LNHDA, CDR2 SQIVND (reference sequence).

This clone was detected a few times. This sequence joins TRBV27 and TRBJ2-7, with a weak D call TRBD1 (5 bases). The CDR3 runs to 16 residues. The V gene lost 5 bases and the J gene lost 3 bases, with 20 bases spanning the gap. The germline gives CDR1 MNHEY, CDR2 SMNVEV (reference sequence). CDR3 nucleotide sequence: TGTGCCAGCAGTCAGTTTATTGACAGCTCTCGCTACGAGCAGTACTTC. It is translated as CASSQFIDSSRYEQYF.

This sequence joins TRBV7-6 and TRBJ1-4; tentative D call: TRBD1 (6 bases). Per germline, CDR1 SGHVS and CDR2 FNYEAQ. Trimming pared 8 bases from V and 0 bases from J, leaving 13 bases between. This CDR3 has 15 amino acids. DNA of the CDR3: TGTGCCAGCGGGGAACAGGGTGCAACTAATGAAAAACTGTTTTTT. It yields the protein CASGEQGATNEKLFF.